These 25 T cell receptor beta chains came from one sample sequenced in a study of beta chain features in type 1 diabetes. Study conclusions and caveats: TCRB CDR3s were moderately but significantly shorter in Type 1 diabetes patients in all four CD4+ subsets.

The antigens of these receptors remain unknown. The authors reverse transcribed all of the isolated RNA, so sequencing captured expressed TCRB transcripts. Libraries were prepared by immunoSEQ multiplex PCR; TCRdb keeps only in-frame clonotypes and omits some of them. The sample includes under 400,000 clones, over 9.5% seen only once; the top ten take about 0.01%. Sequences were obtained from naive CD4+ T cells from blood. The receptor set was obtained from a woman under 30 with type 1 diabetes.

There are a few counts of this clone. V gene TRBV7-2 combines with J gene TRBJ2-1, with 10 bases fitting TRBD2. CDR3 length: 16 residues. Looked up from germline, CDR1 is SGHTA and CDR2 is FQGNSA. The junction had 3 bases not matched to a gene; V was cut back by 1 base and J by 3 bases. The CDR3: CASSLVGTSVYNEQFF. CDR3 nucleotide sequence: TGTGCCAGCAGCTTAGTTGGGACTAGCGTCTACAATGAGCAGTTCTTC.

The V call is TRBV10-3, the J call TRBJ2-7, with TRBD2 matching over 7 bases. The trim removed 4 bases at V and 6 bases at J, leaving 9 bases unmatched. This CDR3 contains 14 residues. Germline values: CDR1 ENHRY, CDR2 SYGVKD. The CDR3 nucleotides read TGTGCCATCAGTGGGGTGAGGGAGGGCCGCGAGCAGTACTTC. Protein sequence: CAISGVREGREQYF.

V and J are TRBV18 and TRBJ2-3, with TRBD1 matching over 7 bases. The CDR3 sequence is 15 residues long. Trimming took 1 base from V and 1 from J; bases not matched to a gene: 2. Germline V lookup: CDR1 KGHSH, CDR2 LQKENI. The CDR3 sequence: CASSPQGARTDTQYF. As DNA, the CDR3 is TGTGCCAGCTCACCACAGGGGGCCCGCACAGATACGCAGTATTTT.

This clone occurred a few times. The CDR3 DNA reads TGTGCTAGTGGTTCCCTACAGGGGGCCCAAGAGACCCAGTACTTC. Amino acid sequence: CASGSLQGAQETQYF. The J gene is TRBJ2-5, the V gene TRBV12-5; 9 bases fit TRBD1. This CDR3 region has 15 residues. Germline-derived CDR1 and CDR2 are LGHNT and FRNRAP. Trimming cost V 4 bases and J 1 base; bases outside gene matches: 4.

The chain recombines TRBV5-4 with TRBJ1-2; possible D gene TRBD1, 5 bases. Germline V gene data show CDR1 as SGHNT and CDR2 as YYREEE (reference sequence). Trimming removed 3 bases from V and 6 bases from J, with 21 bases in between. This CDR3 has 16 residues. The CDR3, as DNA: TGTGCCAGCAGCTGGGATGGGGTCGTGGCAGGGCATGGCTACACCTTC. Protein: CASSWDGVVAGHGYTF.

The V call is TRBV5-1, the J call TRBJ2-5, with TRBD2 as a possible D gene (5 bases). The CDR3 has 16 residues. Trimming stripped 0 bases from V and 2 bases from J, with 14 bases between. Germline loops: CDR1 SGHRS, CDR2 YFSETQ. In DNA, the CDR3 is TGCGCCAGCAGCTTGGAAAGGAGGTCCGAACAAGAGACCCAGTACTTC. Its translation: CASSLERRSEQETQYF.

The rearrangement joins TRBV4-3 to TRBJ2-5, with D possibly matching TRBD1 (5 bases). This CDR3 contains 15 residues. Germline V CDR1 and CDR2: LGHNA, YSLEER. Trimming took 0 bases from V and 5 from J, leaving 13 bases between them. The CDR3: CASSQESSGLETQYF. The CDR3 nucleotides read TGCGCCAGCAGCCAAGAAAGCTCAGGGTTGGAGACCCAGTACTTC.

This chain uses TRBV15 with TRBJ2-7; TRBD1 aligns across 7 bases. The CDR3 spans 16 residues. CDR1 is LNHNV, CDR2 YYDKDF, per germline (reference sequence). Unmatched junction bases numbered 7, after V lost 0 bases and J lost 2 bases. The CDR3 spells CATSRDQSTGAYEQYF. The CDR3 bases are TGTGCCACCAGCAGAGACCAATCTACAGGGGCCTACGAGCAGTACTTC. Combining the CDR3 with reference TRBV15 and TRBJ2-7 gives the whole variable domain DAMVIQNPRYQVTQFGKPVTLSCSQTLNHNVMYWYQQKSSQAPKLLFHYYDKDFNNEADTPDNFQSRRPNTSFCFLDIRSPGLGDTAMYLCATSRDQSTGAYEQYFGPGTRLTVT.

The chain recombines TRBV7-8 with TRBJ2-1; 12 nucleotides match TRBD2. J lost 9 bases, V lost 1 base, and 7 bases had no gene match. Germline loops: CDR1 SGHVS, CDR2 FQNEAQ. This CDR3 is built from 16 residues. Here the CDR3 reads CASSLVRLAGGVEQFF. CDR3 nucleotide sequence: TGTGCCAGCAGCTTAGTCAGGCTAGCGGGAGGGGTTGAGCAGTTCTTC.

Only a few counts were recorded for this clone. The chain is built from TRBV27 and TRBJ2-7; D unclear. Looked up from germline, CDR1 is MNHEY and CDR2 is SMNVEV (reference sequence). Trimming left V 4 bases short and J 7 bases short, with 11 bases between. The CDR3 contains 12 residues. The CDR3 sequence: CASSSTYKEQYF. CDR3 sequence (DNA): TGTGCCAGCAGTTCCACTTATAAGGAGCAGTACTTC.

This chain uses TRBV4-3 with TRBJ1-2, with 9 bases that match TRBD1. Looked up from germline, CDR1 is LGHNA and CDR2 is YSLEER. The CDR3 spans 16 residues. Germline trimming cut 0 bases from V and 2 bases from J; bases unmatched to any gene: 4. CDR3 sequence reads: CASSQDLTGGNYGYTF. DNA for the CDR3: TGCGCCAGCAGCCAAGATTTAACAGGGGGCAACTATGGCTACACCTTC.

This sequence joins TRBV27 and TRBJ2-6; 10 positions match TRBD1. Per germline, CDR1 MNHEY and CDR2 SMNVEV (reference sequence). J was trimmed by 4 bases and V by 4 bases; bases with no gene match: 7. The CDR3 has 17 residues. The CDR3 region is CASSSGTGVEGANVLTF. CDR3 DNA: TGTGCCAGCAGTTCCGGGACAGGGGTAGAAGGGGCCAACGTCCTGACTTTC.

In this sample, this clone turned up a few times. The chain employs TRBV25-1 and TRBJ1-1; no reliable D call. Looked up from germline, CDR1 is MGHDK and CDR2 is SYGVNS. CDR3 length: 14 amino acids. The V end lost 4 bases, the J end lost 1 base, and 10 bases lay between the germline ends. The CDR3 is CASSAWHKNTEAFF. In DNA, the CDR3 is TGTGCCAGCAGTGCCTGGCATAAGAACACTGAAGCTTTCTTT.

CDR3 amino acids: CASSFGRGAYGYTF. The CDR3 nucleotides are TGTGCCAGCAGTTTTGGCAGGGGGGCCTATGGCTACACCTTC. The chain recombines TRBV28 with TRBJ1-2; 7 positions match TRBD1. The germline V gene has CDR1 MDHEN and CDR2 SYDVKM. The CDR3 is 14 amino acids. Germline trimming cut 3 bases from V and 4 bases from J; bases unmatched to any gene: 5.

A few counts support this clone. The CDR3 sequence is CASSEEGNYGYTF. Here the CDR3 DNA reads TGTGCCAGCAGTGAGGAGGGGAACTATGGCTACACCTTC. The rearrangement joins TRBV2 to TRBJ1-2; a weak D match, TRBD1 (5 bases). The CDR3 spans 13 residues. The V gene's germline CDR1 is SNHLY and CDR2 FYNNEI. V lost 3 bases and J lost 2, with 7 bases in between.

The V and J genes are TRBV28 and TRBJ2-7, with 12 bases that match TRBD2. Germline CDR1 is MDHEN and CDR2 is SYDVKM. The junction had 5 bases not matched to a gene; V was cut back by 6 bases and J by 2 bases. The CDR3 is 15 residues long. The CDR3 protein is CASSSLAGGTYEQYF. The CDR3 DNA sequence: TGTGCCAGCAGCTCACTAGCGGGAGGAACCTACGAGCAGTACTTC.

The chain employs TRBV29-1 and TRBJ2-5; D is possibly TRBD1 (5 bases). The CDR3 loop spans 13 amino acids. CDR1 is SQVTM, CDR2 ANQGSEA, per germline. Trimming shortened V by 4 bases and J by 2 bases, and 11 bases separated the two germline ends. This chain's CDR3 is CSVVTDSQETQYF. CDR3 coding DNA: TGCAGCGTTGTGACAGACTCACAAGAGACCCAGTACTTC.

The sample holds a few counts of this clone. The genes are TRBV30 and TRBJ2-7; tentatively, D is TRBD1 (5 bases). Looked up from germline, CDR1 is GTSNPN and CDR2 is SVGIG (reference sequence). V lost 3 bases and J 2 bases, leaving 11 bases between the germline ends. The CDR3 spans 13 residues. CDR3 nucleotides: TGTGCCTGGAGCGCGACAGTAGCCTACGAGCAGTACTTC. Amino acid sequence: CAWSATVAYEQYF.

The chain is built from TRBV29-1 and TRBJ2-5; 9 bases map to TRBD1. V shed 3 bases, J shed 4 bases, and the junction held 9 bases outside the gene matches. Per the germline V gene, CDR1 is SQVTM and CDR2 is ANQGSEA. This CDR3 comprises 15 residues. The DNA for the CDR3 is TGCAGCGTTGAGAAGTTGGACAGGGGAGGAGAGACCCAGTACTTC. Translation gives CSVEKLDRGGETQYF.

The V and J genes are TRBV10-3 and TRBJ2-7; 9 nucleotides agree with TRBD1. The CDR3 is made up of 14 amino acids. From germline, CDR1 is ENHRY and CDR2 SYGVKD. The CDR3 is CVVWGGTGFHEQYF. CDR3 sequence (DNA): TGTGTCGTCTGGGGAGGGACAGGGTTCCACGAGCAGTACTTC.

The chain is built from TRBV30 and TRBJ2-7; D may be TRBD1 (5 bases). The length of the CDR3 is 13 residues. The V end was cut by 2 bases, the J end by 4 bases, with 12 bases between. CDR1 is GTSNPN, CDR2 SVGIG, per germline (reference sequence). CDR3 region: CAWSSGLGYEQYF. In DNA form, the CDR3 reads TGTGCCTGGAGTTCAGGGTTAGGTTACGAGCAGTACTTC.

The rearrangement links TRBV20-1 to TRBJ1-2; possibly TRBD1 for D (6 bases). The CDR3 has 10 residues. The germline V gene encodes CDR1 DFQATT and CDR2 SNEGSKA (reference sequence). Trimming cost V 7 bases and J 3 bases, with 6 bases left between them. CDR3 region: CSGGHYGYTF. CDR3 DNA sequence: TGCAGTGGGGGGCACTATGGCTACACCTTC.

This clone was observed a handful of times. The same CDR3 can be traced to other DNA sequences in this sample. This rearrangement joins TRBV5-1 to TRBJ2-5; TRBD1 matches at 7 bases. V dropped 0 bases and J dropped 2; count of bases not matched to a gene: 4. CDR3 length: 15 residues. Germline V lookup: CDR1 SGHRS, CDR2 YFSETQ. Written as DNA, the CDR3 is TGCGCCAGCAGCTTGGTACAGGGGAGTCAAGAGACCCAGTACTTC. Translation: CASSLVQGSQETQYF.

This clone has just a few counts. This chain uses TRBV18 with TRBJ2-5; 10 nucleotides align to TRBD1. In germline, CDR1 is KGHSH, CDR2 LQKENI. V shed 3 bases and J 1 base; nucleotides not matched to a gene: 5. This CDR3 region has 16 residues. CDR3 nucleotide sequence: TGTGCCAGCTCACCGAAACGGACAGGGGGCCAAGAGACCCAGTACTTC. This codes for CASSPKRTGGQETQYF.

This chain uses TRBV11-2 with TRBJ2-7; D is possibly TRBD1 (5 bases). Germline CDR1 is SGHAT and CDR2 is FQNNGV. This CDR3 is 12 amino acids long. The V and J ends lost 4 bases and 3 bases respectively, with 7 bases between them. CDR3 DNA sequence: TGTGCCAGCAGCTCCGGACACTACGAGCAGTACTTC. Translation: CASSSGHYEQYF.